A single sample is the source of the 14 T cell receptor beta chains below, sequenced in a study of a mutant IDH1 vaccine in newly diagnosed glioma. No antigen has been identified for these receptors. Profiling relied on immunoSEQ multiplex PCR, and the TCRdb table lists in-frame clones only, not all of them. Of about 60,000 clones detected, approximately 81% appear once; the ten largest clones hold 3.5% to 4.5%. Regarding time point: week 35, safety follow-up. A 20-mer mutant IDH1 peptide at 300 ug was injected subcutaneously with topical imiquimod. Sequencing was performed on PBMCs, taken from a glioma patient whose treatment included an IDH1 peptide vaccine. These receptors originate from a man aged 30-40 years with glioma.

As concerns this clone: The sample contains more than one DNA sequence encoding this CDR3. The chain carries TRBV2 and TRBJ1-1, with TRBD1 identical over 7 bases. J gave up 2 bases and V 5 bases, and 5 bases lay outside the gene matches. Germline loops: CDR1 SNHLY, CDR2 FYNNEI. The CDR3 loop spans 14 amino acids. The CDR3 protein is CASSRQGSNTEAFF. CDR3 coding DNA: TGTGCCAGCAGTAGACAGGGATCCAACACTGAAGCTTTCTTT.

A few counts support this clone. The genes are TRBV7-9 and TRBJ1-2; D unresolved. CDR3 length: 12 amino acids. The V end was cut by 3 bases, the J end by 1 base, with 3 bases between. CDR1 is SEHNR, CDR2 FQNEAQ, per germline (reference sequence). Written as DNA, the CDR3 is TGTGCCAGCAGCTTTAGTAACTATGGCTACACCTTC. This translates into CASSFSNYGYTF. Complete variable domain (other parts from reference TRBV7-9 and TRBJ1-2): DTGVSQNPRHKITKRGQNVTFRCDPISEHNRLYWYRQTLGQGPEFLTYFQNEAQLEKSRLLSDRFSAERPKGSFSTLEIQRTEQGDSAMYLCASSFSNYGYTFGSGTRLTVV.

This chain links TRBV12-5 with TRBJ2-7; TRBD1 agrees at 10 bases. Losses at the gene ends were 7 bases for V and 2 bases for J; bases not matched to a gene: 8. Looked up from germline, CDR1 is LGHNT and CDR2 is FRNRAP. The CDR3 has 15 residues. CDR3 in amino acids: CASAPGGTGAYEQYF. CDR3 nucleotides: TGTGCTAGTGCCCCGGGAGGGACAGGGGCCTACGAGCAGTACTTC.

J is TRBJ2-7 and V is TRBV18, with TRBD2 matching 16 bases. After removal of 3 bases from V and 6 bases from J, the junction contained 5 bases not matched to a gene. CDR3 length equals 16 residues. Germline V lookup: CDR1 KGHSH, CDR2 LQKENI. The CDR3 region has the DNA TGTGCCAGCTCACCGGGACTAGCGGGGGGGCTTGGCGAGCAGTACTTC. The encoded protein is CASSPGLAGGLGEQYF.

This clone was seen more than once but under ten times. This chain connects TRBV4-1 to TRBJ1-1; the D is unclear. The length of the CDR3 is 15 residues. The ends were cut back, 3 bases at V and 3 bases at J, with 14 bases in the middle. Germline assignment: CDR1 MGHRA and CDR2 YSYEKL. In DNA, the CDR3 is TGCGCCAGCAGCCACCCGGGTTCCTTGGACACTGAAGCTTTCTTT. It specifies CASSHPGSLDTEAFF.

CDR3 in DNA: TGTGCCAGCTCACCAAAGGACAGGGTATCCTACGAGCAGTACTTC. Protein product: CASSPKDRVSYEQYF. V and J are TRBV18 and TRBJ2-7; 8 bases align to TRBD1. CDR3 size: 15 residues. Germline loops: CDR1 KGHSH, CDR2 LQKENI. Trimming removed 2 bases from V and 1 base from J; junction bases left unmatched: 4.

This chain joins TRBV6-1 and TRBJ1-4; D not resolved. Trimming cost V 6 bases and J 6 bases, with 5 bases left between them. The CDR3 length is 11 residues. Germline V gives CDR1 MNHNS, CDR2 SASEGT. As DNA, the CDR3 is TGTGCCAGCAGAGGTTATGAAAAACTGTTTTTT. Its protein product is CASRGYEKLFF.

This sequence joins TRBV5-1 and TRBJ1-1; D uncertain. The CDR3 extends over 13 amino acids. Deletions cut 4 bases from V and 6 bases from J, with 13 bases between. Germline V lookup: CDR1 SGHRS, CDR2 YFSETQ. The CDR3 loop reads CASSLDKSAEAFF. The DNA for the CDR3 is TGCGCCAGCAGCCTAGACAAGAGCGCTGAAGCTTTCTTT.

This clone was found a few times. Mismatch with germline at one junction end may stem from a read error. CDR3 region: CASSYGNAEAFF. The CDR3 DNA reads as TGTGCCAGCAGCTATGGGAACGCTGAAGCTTTCTTT. The V gene is TRBV4-2, the J gene TRBJ1-1; D not certain. CDR3 length: 12 residues. Germline V gene lookup returns CDR1 LGHNA and CDR2 YNFKEQ.

The rearrangement uses TRBV18 and TRBJ1-5; D may be TRBD1 (6 bases). V was cut by 2 bases and J by 2 bases, with 13 bases left in between. CDR3 length: 16 residues. Per germline, CDR1 KGHSH and CDR2 LQKENI. For the CDR3, the DNA is TGTGCCAGCTCACCAAAGGGGGTAGGGGGCAATCAGCCCCAGCATTTT. This codes for CASSPKGVGGNQPQHF.

There are a few counts of this clone. The DNA for the CDR3 is TGTGCCAGTAGGAGGCTGGGACTGGATATCTATGGCTACACCTTC. Amino acid sequence: CASRRLGLDIYGYTF. V and J are TRBV19 and TRBJ1-2; D possibly corresponds to TRBD1 (5 bases). This CDR3 contains 15 residues. Germline lookup yields CDR1 LNHDA and CDR2 SQIVND (reference sequence). Trimming took 6 bases from V and 4 from J, leaving 18 bases between them.

CDR3 DNA sequence: TGTGCCTCAAACACGAATGTCCTGTCGTACGAGCAGTACTTC. It codes for CASNTNVLSYEQYF. The V call is TRBV11-2, the J call TRBJ2-7; no definite D call. V was cut by 11 bases and J by 4 bases, with 21 bases left in between. CDR3 length: 14 amino acids. From germline, CDR1 is SGHAT and CDR2 FQNNGV.

V is TRBV11-2 and J is TRBJ1-6; TRBD1 is a possible D gene (5 bases). The CDR3 has 18 amino acids. V was cut by 1 base and J by 5 bases, with 18 bases left in between. CDR1 and CDR2 (germline): SGHAT, FQNNGV. The CDR3, as DNA: TGTGCCAGCAGCTTAGTAGCCGGACGACAGAGAAATAATTCACCCCTCCACTTT. It translates to CASSLVAGRQRNNSPLHF.

This rearrangement joins TRBV15 to TRBJ2-2, with 12 bases matching TRBD1. Trimming cost V 5 bases and J 6 bases; bases outside gene matches: 10. Germline lookup yields CDR1 LNHNV and CDR2 YYDKDF (reference sequence). The CDR3 length is 17 residues. CDR3 DNA sequence: TGTGCCACCAGCTCTGGTACGGGACAGGGGGCATCCGGGGAGCTGTTTTTT. Encoded protein: CATSSGTGQGASGELFF.